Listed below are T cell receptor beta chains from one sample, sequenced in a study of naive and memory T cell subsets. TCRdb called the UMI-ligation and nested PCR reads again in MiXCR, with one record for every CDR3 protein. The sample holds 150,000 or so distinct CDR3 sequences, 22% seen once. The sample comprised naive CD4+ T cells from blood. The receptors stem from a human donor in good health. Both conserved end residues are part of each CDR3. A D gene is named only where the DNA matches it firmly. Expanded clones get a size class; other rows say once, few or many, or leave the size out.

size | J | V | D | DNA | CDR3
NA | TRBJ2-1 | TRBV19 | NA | TGTGCCAGTAGTCCCTTTGATGATGAGCAGTTCTTC | CASSPFDDEQFF
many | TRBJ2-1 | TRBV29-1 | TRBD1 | TGCAGCGTTCCACAGGGGATAGGTCTTGAGCAGTTCTTC | CSVPQGIGLEQFF
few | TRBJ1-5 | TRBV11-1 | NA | TGTGCCAGCAGCTCTGGGGTCCTTAATCAGCCCCAGCATTTT | CASSSGVLNQPQHF
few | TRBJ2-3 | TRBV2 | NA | TGTGCCAGCATGGGGGTGGGTACGCAGTATTTT | CASMGVGTQYF
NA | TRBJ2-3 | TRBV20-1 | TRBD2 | TGCAGTGCCCCCAGGCTAGCGGGAGGTCACGGAACAGATACGCAGTATTTT | CSAPRLAGGHGTDTQYF
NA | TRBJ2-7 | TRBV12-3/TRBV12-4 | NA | TGTGCCAGCAGTTTGGGTGTTACCACCTACGAGCAGTACTTC | CASSLGVTTYEQYF
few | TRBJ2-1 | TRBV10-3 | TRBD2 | TGTGCCATCAGTGAGTTGGATAGCGGGAGGGACAATGAGCAGTTCTTC | CAISELDSGRDNEQFF
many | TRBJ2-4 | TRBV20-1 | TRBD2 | TGCAGTGCTGGACTTAGCGGGCGCGCCAAAAACATTCAGTACTTC | CSAGLSGRAKNIQYF
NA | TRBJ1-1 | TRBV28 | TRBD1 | TGTGCCAGCAGCCCGTGGGACAGCCGATCTGAAGCTTTCTTT | CASSPWDSRSEAFF
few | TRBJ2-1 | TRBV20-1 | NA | TGCAGTGCTGGCAGGGGACTACCCGAGGGTGAGCAGTTCTTC | CSAGRGLPEGEQFF
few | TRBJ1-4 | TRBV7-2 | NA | TGTGCCAGCAGCCCGTGGCCTCCGGAAAAACTGTTTTTT | CASSPWPPEKLFF
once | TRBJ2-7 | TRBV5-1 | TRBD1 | TGCGCCAGCAGCTTGGTGTTGACAGGGCGATCCGAGCAGTACTTC | CASSLVLTGRSEQYF
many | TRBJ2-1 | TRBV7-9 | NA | TGTGCCAGCAGCCTGAGCGGAGGCGATGAGCAGTTCTTC | CASSLSGGDEQFF
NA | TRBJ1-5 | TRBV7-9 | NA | TGTGCCAGCAGCCCCGACGGGGCCCAGCCCCAGCATTTT | CASSPDGAQPQHF
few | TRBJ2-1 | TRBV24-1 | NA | TGTGCCACCAGTGATTTGATTCGGGTGCTCAATGAGCAGTTCTTC | CATSDLIRVLNEQFF
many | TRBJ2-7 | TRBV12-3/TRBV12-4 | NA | TGTGCCAGCAGTTTAGAGTGGTCGAACTACGAGCAGTACTTC | CASSLEWSNYEQYF
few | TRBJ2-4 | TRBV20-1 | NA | TGCAGTGCTAGAGATCATTATAACTCGAACATTCAGTACTTC | CSARDHYNSNIQYF
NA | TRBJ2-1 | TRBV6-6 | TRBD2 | TGTGCCAGCAGTTACGGACTCGAGCGGGGAAGGGGTGAGCAGTTCTTC | CASSYGLERGRGEQFF